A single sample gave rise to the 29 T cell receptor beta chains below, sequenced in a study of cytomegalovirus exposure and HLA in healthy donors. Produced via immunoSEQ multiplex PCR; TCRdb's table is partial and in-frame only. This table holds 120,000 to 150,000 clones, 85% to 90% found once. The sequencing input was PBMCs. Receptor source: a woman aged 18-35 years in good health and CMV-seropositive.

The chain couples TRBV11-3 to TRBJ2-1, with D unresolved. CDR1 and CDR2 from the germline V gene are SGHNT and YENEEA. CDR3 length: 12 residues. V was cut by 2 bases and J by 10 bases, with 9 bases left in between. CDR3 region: CASSLNSWEQFF. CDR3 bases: TGTGCCAGCAGCTTAAATAGCTGGGAGCAGTTCTTC.

The CDR3 protein is CASSLQGTNEKLFF. Written as DNA, the CDR3 is TGCGCCAGCAGCTTACAGGGGACTAATGAAAAACTGTTTTTT. V is TRBV5-1 and J is TRBJ1-4, with 7 bases lining up with TRBD1. CDR3 size: 14 residues. Germline CDR1 is SGHRS and CDR2 is YFSETQ. V dropped 2 bases and J dropped 2; count of bases not matched to a gene: 0.

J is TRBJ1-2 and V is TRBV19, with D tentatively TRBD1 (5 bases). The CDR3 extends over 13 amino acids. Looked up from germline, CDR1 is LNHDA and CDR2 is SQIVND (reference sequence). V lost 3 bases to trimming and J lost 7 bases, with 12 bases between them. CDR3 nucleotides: TGTGCCAGTAGTATGGGGAGGGGCGGTGGCTACACCTTC. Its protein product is CASSMGRGGGYTF.

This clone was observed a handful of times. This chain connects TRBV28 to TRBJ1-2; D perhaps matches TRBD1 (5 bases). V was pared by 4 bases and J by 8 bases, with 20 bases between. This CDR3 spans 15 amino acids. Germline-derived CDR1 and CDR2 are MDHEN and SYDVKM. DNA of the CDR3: TGTGCCAGCAGTTCTCCCCCGGCCCAGGGCCAAGGCTACACCTTC. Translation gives CASSSPPAQGQGYTF.

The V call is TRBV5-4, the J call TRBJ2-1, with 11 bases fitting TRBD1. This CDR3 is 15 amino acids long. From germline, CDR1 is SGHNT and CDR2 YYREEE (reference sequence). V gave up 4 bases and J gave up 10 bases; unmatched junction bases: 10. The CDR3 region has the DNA TGTGCCAGCAGCCTGGGGCTGGACAGGGGGCGAGAGCAGTTCTTC. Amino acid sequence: CASSLGLDRGREQFF.

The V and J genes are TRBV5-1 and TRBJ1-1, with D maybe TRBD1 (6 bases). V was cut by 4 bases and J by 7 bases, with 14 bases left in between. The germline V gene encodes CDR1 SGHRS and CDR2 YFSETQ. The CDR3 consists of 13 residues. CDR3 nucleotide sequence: TGCGCCAGCAGCGCCCGGACAGATGGTGAAGCTTTCTTT. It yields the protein CASSARTDGEAFF.

The CDR3 region is CASSIDYSRPTDEQFF. As DNA, the CDR3 is TGTGCCAGTAGTATAGATTACTCGCGCCCTACGGATGAGCAGTTCTTC. J is TRBJ2-1 and V is TRBV19; D unresolved. This CDR3 is 16 amino acids long. Germline V lookup: CDR1 LNHDA, CDR2 SQIVND (reference sequence). V was pared by 0 bases and J by 8 bases, with 17 bases between.

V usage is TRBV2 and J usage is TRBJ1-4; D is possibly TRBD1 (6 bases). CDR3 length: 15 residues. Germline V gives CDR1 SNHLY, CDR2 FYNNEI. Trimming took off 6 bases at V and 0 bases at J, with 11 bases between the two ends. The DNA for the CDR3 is TGTGCCAGCAGATACCGACAGGCAACTAATGAAAAACTGTTTTTT. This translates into CASRYRQATNEKLFF.

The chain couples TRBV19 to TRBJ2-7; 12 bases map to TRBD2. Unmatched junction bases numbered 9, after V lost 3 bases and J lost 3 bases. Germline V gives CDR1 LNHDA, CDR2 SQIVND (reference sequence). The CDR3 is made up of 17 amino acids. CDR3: CASSITSGRTTNYEQYF. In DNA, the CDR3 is TGTGCCAGTAGTATTACTAGCGGGAGGACCACTAACTACGAGCAGTACTTC.

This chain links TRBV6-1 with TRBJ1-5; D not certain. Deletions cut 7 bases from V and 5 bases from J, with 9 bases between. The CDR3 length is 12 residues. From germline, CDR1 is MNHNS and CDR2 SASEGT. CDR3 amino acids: CASKNRDQPQHF. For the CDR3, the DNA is TGTGCCAGCAAGAATCGGGATCAGCCCCAGCATTTT.

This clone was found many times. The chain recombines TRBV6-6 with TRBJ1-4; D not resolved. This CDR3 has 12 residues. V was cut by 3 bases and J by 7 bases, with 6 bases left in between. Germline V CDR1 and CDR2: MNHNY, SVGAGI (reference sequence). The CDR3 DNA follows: TGTGCCAGCAGTTATGCCGGTGAAAAACTGTTTTTT. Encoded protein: CASSYAGEKLFF.

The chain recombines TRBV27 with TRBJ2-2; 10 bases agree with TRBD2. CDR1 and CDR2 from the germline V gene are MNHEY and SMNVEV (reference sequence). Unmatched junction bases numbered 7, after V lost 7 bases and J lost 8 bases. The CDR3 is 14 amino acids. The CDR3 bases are TGTGCCAGCACCAGGACTAGCGGACCGGGGGAGCTGTTTTTT. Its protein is CASTRTSGPGELFF.

CDR3 protein: CASRGKDRGVYNEQFF. The CDR3 DNA reads TGTGCCAGCAGGGGGAAGGACAGGGGGGTGTACAATGAGCAGTTCTTC. V is TRBV25-1 and J is TRBJ2-1; 10 positions match TRBD1. CDR1 MGHDK and CDR2 SYGVNS come from the germline V gene. Germline trimming cut 6 bases from V and 4 bases from J; bases unmatched to any gene: 9. CDR3 length equals 16 residues. Full variable domain (outside the CDR3, taken from reference TRBV25-1 and TRBJ2-1): EADIYQTPRYLVIGTGKKITLECSQTMGHDKMYWYQQDPGMELHLIHYSYGVNSTEKGDLSSESTVSRIRTEHFPLTLESARPSHTSQYLCASRGKDRGVYNEQFFGPGTRLTVL.

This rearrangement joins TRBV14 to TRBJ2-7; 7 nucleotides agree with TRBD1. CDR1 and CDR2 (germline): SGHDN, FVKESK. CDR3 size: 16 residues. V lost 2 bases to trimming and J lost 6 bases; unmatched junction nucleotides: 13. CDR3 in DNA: TGTGCCAGCAGCCAAAGTGACAGGGTATGGCTTGGCGAGCAGTACTTC. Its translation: CASSQSDRVWLGEQYF.

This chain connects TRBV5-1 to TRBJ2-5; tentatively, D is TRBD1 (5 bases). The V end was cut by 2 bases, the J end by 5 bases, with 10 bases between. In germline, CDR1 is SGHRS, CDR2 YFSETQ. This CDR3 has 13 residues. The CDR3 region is CASSLGQGETQYF. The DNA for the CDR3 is TGCGCCAGCAGCTTAGGACAAGGGGAGACCCAGTACTTC. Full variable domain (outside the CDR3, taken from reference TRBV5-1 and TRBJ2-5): KAGVTQTPRYLIKTRGQQVTLSCSPISGHRSVSWYQQTPGQGLQFLFEYFSETQRNKGNFPGRFSGRQFSNSRSEMNVSTLELGDSALYLCASSLGQGETQYFGPGTRLLVL.

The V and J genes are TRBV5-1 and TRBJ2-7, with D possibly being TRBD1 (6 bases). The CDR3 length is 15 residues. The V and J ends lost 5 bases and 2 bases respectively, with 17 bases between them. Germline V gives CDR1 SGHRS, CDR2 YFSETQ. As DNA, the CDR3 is TGCGCCAGCAGTAAGGGACACCGGGACCCCTACGAGCAGTACTTC. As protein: CASSKGHRDPYEQYF.

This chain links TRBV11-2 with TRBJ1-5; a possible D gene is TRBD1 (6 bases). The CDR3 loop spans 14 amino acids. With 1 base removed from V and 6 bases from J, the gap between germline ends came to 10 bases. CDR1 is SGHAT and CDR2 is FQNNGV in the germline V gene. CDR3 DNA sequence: TGTGCCAGCAGCTTAGGCCAGGGGATTCAGCCCCAGCATTTT. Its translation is CASSLGQGIQPQHF.

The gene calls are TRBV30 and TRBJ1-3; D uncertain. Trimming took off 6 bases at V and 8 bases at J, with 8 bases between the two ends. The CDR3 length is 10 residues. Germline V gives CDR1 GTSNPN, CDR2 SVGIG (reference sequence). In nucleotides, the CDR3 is TGTGCCTGCAGGATGGACACCATATATTTT. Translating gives CACRMDTIYF.

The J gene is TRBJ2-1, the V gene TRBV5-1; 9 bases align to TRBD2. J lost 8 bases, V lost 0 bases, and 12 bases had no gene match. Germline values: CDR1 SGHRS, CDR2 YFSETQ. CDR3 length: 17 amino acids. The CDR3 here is CASSLAPGTSTRDEQFF. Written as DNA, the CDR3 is TGCGCCAGCAGCTTGGCCCCCGGGACTAGCACTAGGGATGAGCAGTTCTTC. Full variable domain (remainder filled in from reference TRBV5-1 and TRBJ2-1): KAGVTQTPRYLIKTRGQQVTLSCSPISGHRSVSWYQQTPGQGLQFLFEYFSETQRNKGNFPGRFSGRQFSNSRSEMNVSTLELGDSALYLCASSLAPGTSTRDEQFFGPGTRLTVL.

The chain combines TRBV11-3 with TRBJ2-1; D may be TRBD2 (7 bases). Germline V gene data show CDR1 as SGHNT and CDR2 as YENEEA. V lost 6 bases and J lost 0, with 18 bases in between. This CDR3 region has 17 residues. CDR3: CASRLRGGGSSYNEQFF. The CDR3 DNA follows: TGTGCCAGCAGGCTGAGAGGGGGGGGTAGCTCCTACAATGAGCAGTTCTTC.

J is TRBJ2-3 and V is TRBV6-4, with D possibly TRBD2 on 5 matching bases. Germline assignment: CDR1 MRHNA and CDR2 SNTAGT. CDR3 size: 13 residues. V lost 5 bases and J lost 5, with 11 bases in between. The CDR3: CASSRSERDTQYF. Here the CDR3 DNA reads TGTGCCAGCAGTCGTAGCGAGAGAGATACGCAGTATTTT.

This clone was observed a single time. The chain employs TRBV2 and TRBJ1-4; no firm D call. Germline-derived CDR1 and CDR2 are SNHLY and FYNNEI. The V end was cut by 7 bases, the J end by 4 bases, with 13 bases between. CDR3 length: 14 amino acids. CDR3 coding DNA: TGTGCCAGCATTACCCGGGATGATAATGAAAAACTGTTTTTT. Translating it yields CASITRDDNEKLFF.

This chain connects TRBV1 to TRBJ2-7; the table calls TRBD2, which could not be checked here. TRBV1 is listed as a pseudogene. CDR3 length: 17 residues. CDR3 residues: CTSSQGKEREFVYEQYF. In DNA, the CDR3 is TGCACCAGCAGCCAAGGAAAAGAGCGGGAGTTCGTATACGAGCAGTACTTC.

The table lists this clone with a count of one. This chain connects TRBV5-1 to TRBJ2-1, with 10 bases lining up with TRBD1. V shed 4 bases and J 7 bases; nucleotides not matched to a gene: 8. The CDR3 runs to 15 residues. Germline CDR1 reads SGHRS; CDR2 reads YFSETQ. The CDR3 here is CASSGTGVRLNEQFF. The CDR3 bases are TGCGCCAGCAGCGGGACAGGGGTGAGGTTGAATGAGCAGTTCTTC.

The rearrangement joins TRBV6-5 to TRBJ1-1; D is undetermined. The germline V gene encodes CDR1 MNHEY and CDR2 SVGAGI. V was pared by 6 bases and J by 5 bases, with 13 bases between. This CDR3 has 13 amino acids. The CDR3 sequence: CASSPAGNTEAFF. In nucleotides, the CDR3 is TGTGCCAGCAGCCCCGCGGGAAATACTGAAGCTTTCTTT.

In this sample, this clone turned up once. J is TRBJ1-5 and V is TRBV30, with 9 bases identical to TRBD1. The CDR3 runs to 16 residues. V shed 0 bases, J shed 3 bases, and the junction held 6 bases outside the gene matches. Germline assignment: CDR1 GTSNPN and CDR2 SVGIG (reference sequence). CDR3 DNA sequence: TGTGCCTGGAGTGTCCGGACAGGGGCTCCCAATCAGCCCCAGCATTTT. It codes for CAWSVRTGAPNQPQHF.

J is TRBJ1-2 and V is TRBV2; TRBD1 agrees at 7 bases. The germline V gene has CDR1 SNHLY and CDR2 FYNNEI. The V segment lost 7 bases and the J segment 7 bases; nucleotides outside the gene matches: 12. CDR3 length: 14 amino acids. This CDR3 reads CASTLDRSYSGYTF. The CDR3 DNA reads TGTGCCAGCACCTTGGACAGGTCATATAGTGGCTACACCTTC.

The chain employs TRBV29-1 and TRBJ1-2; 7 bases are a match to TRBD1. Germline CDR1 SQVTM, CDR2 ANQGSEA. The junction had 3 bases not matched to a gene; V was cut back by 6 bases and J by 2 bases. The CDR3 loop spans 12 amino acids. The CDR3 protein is CSVTGYNYGYTF. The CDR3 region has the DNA TGCAGCGTGACAGGGTACAACTATGGCTACACCTTC. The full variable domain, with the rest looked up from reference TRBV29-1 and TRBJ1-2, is SAVISQKPSRDICQRGTSLTIQCQVDSQVTMMFWYRQQPGQSLTLIATANQGSEATYESGFVIDKFPISRPNLTFSTLTVSNMSPEDSSIYLCSVTGYNYGYTFGSGTRLTVV.

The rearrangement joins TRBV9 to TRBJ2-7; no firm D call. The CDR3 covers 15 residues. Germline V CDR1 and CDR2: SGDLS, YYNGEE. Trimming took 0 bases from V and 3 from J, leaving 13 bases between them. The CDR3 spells CASSVDPARIYEQYF. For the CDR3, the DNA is TGTGCCAGCAGCGTAGATCCGGCCAGGATCTACGAGCAGTACTTC.